The sequence of this TCR beta chain was determined in a study of shared clonotypes between healthy human individuals. A word on this clone: Its antigen is undetermined.

Clones were read by immunoSEQ multiplex PCR, and TCRdb kept only the in-frame ones, dropping some. Of about 1.1 million clones listed, 77% were seen once; the top ten hold approximately 0.9%. The study's findings and limits: Only blood was sampled; tissue repertoires likely differ. The sharing of roughly 5% of naive CD4 clonotypes was seen across a handful of donors.

This CDR3 comprises 14 residues. Looked up from germline, CDR1 is SQVTM and CDR2 is ANQGSEA. V was shortened by 6 bases and J by 0 bases, with 9 bases between the two germline ends. The study enrolled healthy HIV-negative adults without recent acute infections or vaccinations as donors. The sample comprised memory CD4+ T cells from PBMCs. Subset indicated: CD45RA-negative fraction. The receptor comes from a young man in good health. Some clones in this sample may be carry-over from other donors' samples. The J gene is TRBJ2-6, the V gene TRBV29-1, with D possibly called TRBD1 or TRBD2 (5 bases each). The DNA of the CDR3 is TGCAGCGTGTCCGGGACCTCTGGGGCCAACGTCCTGACTTTC. It codes for CSVSGTSGANVLTF.